Presented here are 5 T cell receptor beta chains from one specimen sequenced in a study of control samples from healthy donors and cancer patients. Sequencing was performed with immunoSEQ multiplex PCR; in TCRdb, only in-frame clones are kept and a portion is missing. The sample gives over 200,000 clones, 82% of which show up once; roughly 13% is in the top ten. Sequenced: PBMCs. The receptor source for this set is a woman aged 60-75 years with lung cancer.

The J gene is TRBJ2-7, the V gene TRBV19; D may be TRBD1 (5 bases). CDR3 length: 15 residues. Trimming removed 5 bases from V and 2 bases from J, with 16 bases in between. Per germline, CDR1 LNHDA and CDR2 SQIVND (reference sequence). This chain's CDR3 is CASSPQHDSTYEQYF. CDR3 sequence (DNA): TGTGCCAGTAGTCCTCAACATGACAGTACCTACGAGCAGTACTTC. Variable domain in full (rest from reference TRBV19 and TRBJ2-7): DGGITQSPKYLFRKEGQNVTLSCEQNLNHDAMYWYRQDPGQGLRLIYYSQIVNDFQKGDIAEGYSVSREKKESFPLTVTSAQKNPTAFYLCASSPQHDSTYEQYFGPGTRLTVT.

This chain connects TRBV28 to TRBJ1-2, with 8 bases that match TRBD1. The trim removed 4 bases at V and 2 bases at J, leaving 6 bases unmatched. Germline lookup yields CDR1 MDHEN and CDR2 SYDVKM. The CDR3 loop spans 15 amino acids. The CDR3 nucleotides are TGTGCCAGCAGTTCTTACAGGGGGTACAACTATGGCTACACCTTC. It encodes CASSSYRGYNYGYTF.

Note on this clone: The sample contains more than one DNA sequence encoding this CDR3. V is TRBV2 and J is TRBJ1-4; 7 bases are a match to TRBD1. V gave up 6 bases and J gave up 4 bases; unmatched junction bases: 2. The CDR3 loop spans 13 amino acids. From germline, CDR1 is SNHLY and CDR2 FYNNEI. This CDR3 reads CASSRQGNEKLFF. CDR3 DNA: TGTGCCAGCAGCCGACAGGGTAATGAAAAACTGTTTTTT.

This clone showed up just a few times. The V call is TRBV29-1, the J call TRBJ1-2; possibly TRBD1 for D (6 bases). Trimming cost V 3 bases and J 2 bases, with 10 bases left between them. The germline gives CDR1 SQVTM, CDR2 ANQGSEA. The CDR3 is 13 amino acids. The CDR3 bases are TGCAGCGTTGATTATGGACAGAACTATGGCTACACCTTC. It is translated as CSVDYGQNYGYTF.

This clone was seen just once. The rearrangement joins TRBV7-8 to TRBJ2-7; 8 bases agree with TRBD2. CDR1 is SGHVS and CDR2 is FQNEAQ in the germline V gene. The V and J ends lost 5 bases and 5 bases, in that order; junction bases with no gene match: 11. This CDR3 is built from 15 residues. This chain's CDR3 is CASSQSGLEIHEQYF. As DNA, the CDR3 is TGTGCCAGCAGCCAATCGGGACTAGAGATCCACGAGCAGTACTTC. The full variable domain, with the rest looked up from reference TRBV7-8 and TRBJ2-7, is GAGVSQSPRYKVAKRGQDVALRCDPISGHVSLFWYQQALGQGPEFLTYFQNEAQLDKSGLPSDRFFAERPEGSVSTLKIQRTQQEDSAVYLCASSQSGLEIHEQYFGPGTRLTVT.